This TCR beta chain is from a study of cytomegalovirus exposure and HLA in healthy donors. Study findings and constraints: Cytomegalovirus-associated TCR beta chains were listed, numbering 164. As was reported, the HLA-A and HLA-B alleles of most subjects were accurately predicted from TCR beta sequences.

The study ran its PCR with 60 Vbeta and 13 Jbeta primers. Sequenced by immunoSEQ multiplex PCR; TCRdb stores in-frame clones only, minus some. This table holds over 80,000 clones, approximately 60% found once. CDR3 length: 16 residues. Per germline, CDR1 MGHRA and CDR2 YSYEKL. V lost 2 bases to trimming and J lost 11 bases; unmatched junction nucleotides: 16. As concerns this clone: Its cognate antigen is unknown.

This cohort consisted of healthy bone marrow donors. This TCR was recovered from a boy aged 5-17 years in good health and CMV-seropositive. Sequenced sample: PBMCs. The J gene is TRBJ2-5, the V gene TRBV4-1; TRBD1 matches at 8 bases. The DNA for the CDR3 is TGCGCCAGCAGCCAAAATGAGGGGAGACAGGGGTGGGAGCAGTACTTC. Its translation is CASSQNEGRQGWEQYF.